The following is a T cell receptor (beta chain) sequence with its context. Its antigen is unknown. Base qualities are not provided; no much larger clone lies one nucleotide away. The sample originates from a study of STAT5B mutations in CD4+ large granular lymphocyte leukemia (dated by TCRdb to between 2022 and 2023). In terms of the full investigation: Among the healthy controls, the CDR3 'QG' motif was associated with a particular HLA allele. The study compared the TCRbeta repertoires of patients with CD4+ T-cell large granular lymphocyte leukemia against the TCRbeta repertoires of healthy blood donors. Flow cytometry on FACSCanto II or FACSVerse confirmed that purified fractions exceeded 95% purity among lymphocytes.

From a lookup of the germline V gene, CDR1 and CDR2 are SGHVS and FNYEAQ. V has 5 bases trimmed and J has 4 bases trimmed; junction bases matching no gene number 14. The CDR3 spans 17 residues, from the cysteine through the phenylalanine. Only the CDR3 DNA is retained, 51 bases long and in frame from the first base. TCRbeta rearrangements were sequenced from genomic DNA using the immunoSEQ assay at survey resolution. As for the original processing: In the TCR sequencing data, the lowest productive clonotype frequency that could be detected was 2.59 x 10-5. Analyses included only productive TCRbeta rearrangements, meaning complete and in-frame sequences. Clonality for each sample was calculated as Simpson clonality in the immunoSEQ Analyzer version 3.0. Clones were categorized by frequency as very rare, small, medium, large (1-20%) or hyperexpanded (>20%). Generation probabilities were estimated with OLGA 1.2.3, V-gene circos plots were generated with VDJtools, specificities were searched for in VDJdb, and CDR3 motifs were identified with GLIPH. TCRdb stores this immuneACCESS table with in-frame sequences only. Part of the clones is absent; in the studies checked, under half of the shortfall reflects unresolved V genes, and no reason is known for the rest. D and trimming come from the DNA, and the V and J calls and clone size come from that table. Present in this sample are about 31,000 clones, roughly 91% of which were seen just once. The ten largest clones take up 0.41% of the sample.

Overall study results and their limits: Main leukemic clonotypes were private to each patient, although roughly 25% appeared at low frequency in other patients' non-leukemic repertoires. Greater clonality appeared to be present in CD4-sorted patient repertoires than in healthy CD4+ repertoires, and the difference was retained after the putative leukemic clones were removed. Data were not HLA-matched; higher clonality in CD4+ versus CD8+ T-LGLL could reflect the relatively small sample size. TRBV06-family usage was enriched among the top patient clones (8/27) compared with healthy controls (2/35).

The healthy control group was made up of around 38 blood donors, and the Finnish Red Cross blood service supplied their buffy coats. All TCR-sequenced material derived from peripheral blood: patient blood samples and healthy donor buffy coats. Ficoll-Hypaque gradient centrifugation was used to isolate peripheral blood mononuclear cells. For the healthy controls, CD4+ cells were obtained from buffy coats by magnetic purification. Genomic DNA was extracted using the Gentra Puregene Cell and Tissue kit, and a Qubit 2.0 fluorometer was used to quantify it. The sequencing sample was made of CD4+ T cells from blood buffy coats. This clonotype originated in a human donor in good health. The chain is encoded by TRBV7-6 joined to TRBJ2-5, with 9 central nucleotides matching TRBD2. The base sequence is TGTGCCAGCAGCCCAGGGGGGGCGGGAGGGCCAGGAGAGACCCAGTACTTC. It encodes CASSPGGAGGPGETQYF.